The 6 T cell receptor beta chains below come from one sample, sequenced in a study of cytomegalovirus exposure and HLA in healthy donors. PCR was performed using 60 Vbeta and 13 Jbeta primers. Produced via immunoSEQ multiplex PCR; TCRdb's table is partial and in-frame only. The sample contains 150,000 to 200,000 clones, roughly 80% of which appear only once. Sequencing used PBMCs. All receptors derive from a woman aged 50 to 60 in good health and CMV-seropositive.

The chain recombines TRBV5-1 with TRBJ2-2; a weak D match, TRBD1 (6 bases). CDR3 length: 15 amino acids. Germline V lookup: CDR1 SGHRS, CDR2 YFSETQ. The V and J ends lost 3 bases and 1 base respectively, with 10 bases between them. The CDR3 nucleotides read TGCGCCAGCAGCTCGGGACATCGGAACACCGGGGAGCTGTTTTTT. It codes for CASSSGHRNTGELFF.

The V gene is TRBV19, the J gene TRBJ2-7; unclear D gene. Germline CDR1 reads LNHDA; CDR2 reads SQIVND (reference sequence). The CDR3 extends over 11 amino acids. Trimming took 4 bases from V and 6 from J, leaving 7 bases between them. Written as DNA, the CDR3 is TGTGCCAGTAGTACCCCCCGCGAGCAGTACTTC. The encoded protein is CASSTPREQYF.

This chain joins TRBV19 and TRBJ1-6, with D hard to call. Trimming cost V 2 bases and J 8 bases, with 10 bases left between them. This CDR3 spans 14 amino acids. The V gene's germline CDR1 is LNHDA and CDR2 SQIVND (reference sequence). The CDR3 reads CASSIIPGDSPLHF. The DNA for the CDR3 is TGTGCCAGTAGTATAATCCCCGGGGATTCACCCCTCCACTTT.

The V gene is TRBV7-2, the J gene TRBJ1-5; 8 bases match TRBD1. With 3 bases clipped from V and 7 bases from J, the junction kept 2 bases outside the gene matches. In germline, CDR1 is SGHTA, CDR2 FQGNSA. CDR3 length: 13 residues. The CDR3 region is CASSLTGEQPQHF. In DNA form, the CDR3 reads TGTGCCAGCAGCTTGACAGGGGAACAGCCCCAGCATTTT.

The chain recombines TRBV5-3 with TRBJ2-7, with 7 bases fitting TRBD1. TRBV5-3 counts as an open reading frame of uncertain function. The J segment lost 6 bases and the V segment lost 3 bases, leaving 6 bases of the junction unmatched. This CDR3 has 13 amino acids. The CDR3 sequence is CARSSTGRPEQYF. In nucleotides, the CDR3 is TGTGCCAGAAGCTCGACAGGGAGACCCGAGCAGTACTTC.

This chain uses TRBV28 with TRBJ1-3; no definite D call. Trimming took off 6 bases at V and 3 bases at J, with 12 bases between the two ends. Per germline, CDR1 MDHEN and CDR2 SYDVKM. The CDR3 length is 14 residues. The CDR3 nucleotides read TGTGCCAGCAGCCCCCTATCAAGTGGAAACACCATATATTTT. Translated, it gives CASSPLSSGNTIYF.